A single sample is the source of the 23 T cell receptor beta chains below, sequenced in a study of blood T cell repertoires in COVID-19. Profiling relied on immunoSEQ multiplex PCR, and the TCRdb table lists in-frame clones only, not all of them. The data show around 450,000 clones, with less than 95% seen just once and approximately 0.65% held by the top ten. Sequencing input: PBMCs or T cells enriched from blood (not recorded which). These receptors all come from a man aged 18 to 35 who had recovered from COVID-19.

The CDR3: CASSLFGSNQPQHF. For the CDR3, the DNA is TGTGCCAGCAGCTTGTTCGGGAGCAATCAGCCCCAGCATTTT. The gene calls are TRBV5-6 and TRBJ1-5; D is unresolved. V was clipped by 1 base and J by 1 base, with 6 bases between them. Germline-derived CDR1 and CDR2 are SGHDT and YYEEEE. This CDR3 is 14 amino acids long.

The chain carries TRBV5-6 and TRBJ1-1, with D perhaps TRBD1 (5 bases). The germline CDR1 and CDR2 sequences are SGHDT and YYEEEE. The length of the CDR3 is 14 residues. V was clipped by 6 bases and J by 5 bases, with 17 bases between them. The CDR3 loop is CASNLGRGKTEAFF. In DNA form, the CDR3 reads TGTGCCAGCAATTTGGGAAGGGGAAAAACTGAAGCTTTCTTT.

The chain links TRBV28 to TRBJ1-6, with D perhaps TRBD1 (6 bases). This CDR3 region has 18 residues. Trimming took 6 bases from V and 0 from J, leaving 18 bases between them. Germline CDR1 MDHEN, CDR2 SYDVKM. In DNA, the CDR3 is TGTGCCAGCAGGCCCGGACAGCCCCTGAGCTCCTATAATTCACCCCTCCACTTT. This encodes CASRPGQPLSSYNSPLHF.

This chain links TRBV6-2 or TRBV6-3 with TRBJ1-5; no clear D gene. The V and J ends lost 3 bases and 3 bases respectively, with 9 bases between them. CDR3 length: 14 residues. Germline V gene lookup returns CDR1 MNHEY and CDR2 SVGEGT. The CDR3 sequence is CASSYISDNQPQHF. The CDR3 DNA reads as TGTGCCAGCAGTTATATCTCAGACAATCAGCCCCAGCATTTT.

The chain is built from TRBV19 and TRBJ1-5; 12 bases are a match to TRBD1. In germline, CDR1 is LNHDA, CDR2 SQIVND (reference sequence). There are 15 residues in the CDR3. Trimming took 1 base from V and 7 from J; bases not matched to a gene: 2. The CDR3 DNA reads TGTGCCAGTAGTATAGTGGGACAGGGGGCCCAGCCCCAGCATTTT. Amino acids: CASSIVGQGAQPQHF.

The genes are TRBV5-1 and TRBJ1-2; 8 bases align to TRBD1. V gave up 2 bases and J gave up 0 bases; unmatched junction bases: 9. Per the germline V gene, CDR1 is SGHRS and CDR2 is YFSETQ. This CDR3 is built from 17 residues. In DNA, the CDR3 is TGCGCCAGCAGCTTATCAGGGGGCCGCATTTCTAACTATGGCTACACCTTC. Translation: CASSLSGGRISNYGYTF.

This chain joins TRBV5-4 and TRBJ1-2; D perhaps matches TRBD1 (5 bases). Trimming left V 0 bases short and J 2 bases short, with 11 bases between. CDR3 length: 15 amino acids. Germline values: CDR1 SGHNT, CDR2 YYREEE (reference sequence). The CDR3 DNA reads as TGTGCCAGCAGCTTGGATCCGACAGAGAACTATGGCTACACCTTC. The encoded protein is CASSLDPTENYGYTF.

This clone has more than one count but fewer than ten. The same CDR3 arises from other DNA sequences in this sample as well. The chain links TRBV12-3 or TRBV12-4 to TRBJ1-2, with a tentative D call TRBD1 (5 bases). V lost 3 bases, J lost 5 bases, and 10 bases lay in between. The CDR3 length is 13 residues. The chain's CDR3 is CASSLGQNYGYTF. CDR3 coding DNA: TGTGCCAGCAGTTTGGGGCAGAATTATGGCTACACCTTC.

V usage is TRBV19 and J usage is TRBJ1-5; maybe TRBD1 (5 bases). The germline V gene encodes CDR1 LNHDA and CDR2 SQIVND (reference sequence). The CDR3 loop spans 15 amino acids. V lost 0 bases to trimming and J lost 3 bases, with 9 bases between them. The CDR3 sequence: CASSIDGGYNQPQHF. The CDR3 nucleotides are TGTGCCAGTAGTATAGATGGGGGGTACAATCAGCCCCAGCATTTT.

This chain joins TRBV29-1 and TRBJ2-7; tentatively, D is TRBD1 (6 bases). Trimming left V 3 bases short and J 7 bases short, with 19 bases between. The V gene's germline CDR1 is SQVTM and CDR2 ANQGSEA. This CDR3 region has 14 residues. The CDR3 is CSVEGPGRGREQYF. CDR3 coding DNA: TGCAGCGTTGAGGGCCCAGGCAGGGGCCGAGAGCAGTACTTC.

In this sample, this clone turned up once. The V and J genes are TRBV7-2 and TRBJ2-7; D perhaps matches TRBD2 (5 bases). Germline CDR1 reads SGHTA; CDR2 reads FQGNSA. The V end lost 7 bases, the J end lost 6 bases, and 22 bases lay between the germline ends. There are 15 residues in the CDR3. CDR3 loop: CASIPLWTGSPEQYF. The CDR3 DNA reads as TGTGCCAGCATTCCTCTCTGGACTGGTAGTCCCGAGCAGTACTTC. Combining the CDR3 with reference TRBV7-2 and TRBJ2-7 gives the whole variable domain GAGVSQSPSNKVTEKGKDVELRCDPISGHTALYWYRQSLGQGLEFLIYFQGNSAPDKSGLPSDRFSAERTGGSVSTLTIQRTQQEDSAVYLCASIPLWTGSPEQYFGPGTRLTVT.

The chain links TRBV21-1 to TRBJ2-2; the table names TRBD2, a call not compared with the DNA. TRBV21-1 represents a pseudogene. CDR3 length equals 8 residues. As DNA, the CDR3 is TGTGCCAGGGGGGGGCTGTTTTTT. Translated, it gives CARGGLFF.

The chain employs TRBV5-1 and TRBJ2-2; 7 bases are a match to TRBD1. The CDR3 runs to 15 residues. In germline, CDR1 is SGHRS, CDR2 YFSETQ. V was pared by 4 bases and J by 7 bases, with 10 bases of the junction left unmatched. The CDR3 sequence is CASSGRTGPDGELFF. The CDR3 nucleotides read TGCGCCAGCAGCGGTCGGACAGGTCCGGACGGGGAGCTGTTTTTT.

CDR3 residues: CASSRSLSGGYTF. The CDR3, as DNA: TGTGCCAGCAGTCGCTCCTTATCTGGCGGCTACACCTTC. This chain connects TRBV6-5 to TRBJ1-2, with D hard to call. Germline CDR1 reads MNHEY; CDR2 reads SVGAGI. CDR3 length: 13 amino acids. V was shortened by 5 bases and J by 8 bases, with 15 bases between the two germline ends.

The chain combines TRBV11-2 with TRBJ1-3; D gene unclear. The CDR3 spans 14 residues. The V gene lost 5 bases and the J gene lost 0 bases, with 8 bases spanning the gap. Germline values: CDR1 SGHAT, CDR2 FQNNGV. The CDR3 DNA is TGTGCCAGCAGCCTATCAGGCTCTGGAAACACCATATATTTT. Protein product: CASSLSGSGNTIYF.

The V call is TRBV18, the J call TRBJ2-7, with no clear D. The CDR3 is 14 amino acids. Between the trimmed V and J ends, which lost 4 bases and 2 bases, there was a span of 12 bases. CDR1 is KGHSH, CDR2 LQKENI, per germline. CDR3 nucleotide sequence: TGTGCCAGCTCACAGTACGGGTATCCCTACGAGCAGTACTTC. Protein: CASSQYGYPYEQYF.

This clone has a handful of counts. This sequence joins TRBV14 and TRBJ2-1; TRBD1 aligns across 7 bases. The CDR3 loop spans 12 amino acids. Germline assignment: CDR1 SGHDN and CDR2 FVKESK. The trim removed 4 bases at V and 12 bases at J, leaving 6 bases unmatched. Written as DNA, the CDR3 is TGTGCCAGCAGCCGACAGGGTCGATCGCAGTTCTTC. This sequence encodes CASSRQGRSQFF.

This rearrangement joins TRBV30 to TRBJ2-1; D might be TRBD2 (6 bases). The CDR3 sequence is 11 residues long. V gave up 5 bases and J gave up 13 bases, with 15 bases separating them. Germline V gene sequence: CDR1 GTSNPN, CDR2 SVGIG (reference sequence). The CDR3 DNA reads as TGTGCCTGGGGTCCCGGACTACTCCAGTTCTTC. Translating gives CAWGPGLLQFF.

The chain combines TRBV7-8 with TRBJ1-5; no reliable D call. CDR3 length equals 16 residues. In germline, CDR1 is SGHVS, CDR2 FQNEAQ. The V end was cut by 5 bases, the J end by 0 bases, with 14 bases between. CDR3 residues: CASSPGGFYSNQPQHF. The CDR3 nucleotides read TGTGCCAGCAGCCCAGGAGGGTTCTATAGCAATCAGCCCCAGCATTTT.

This chain links TRBV6-5 with TRBJ1-1; no definite D call. The CDR3 contains 11 residues. Trimming pared 6 bases from V and 5 bases from J, leaving 7 bases between. CDR1 is MNHEY and CDR2 is SVGAGI in the germline V gene. The CDR3: CASRVETEAFF. The CDR3 DNA reads as TGTGCCAGCAGGGTGGAGACTGAAGCTTTCTTT.

The chain is built from TRBV6-5 and TRBJ2-7, with D maybe TRBD2 (6 bases). Germline V gives CDR1 MNHEY, CDR2 SVGAGI. This CDR3 spans 15 amino acids. Trimming removed 6 bases from V and 2 bases from J, with 17 bases in between. CDR3 sequence (DNA): TGTGCCAGCAGGGGGCTAGCGCGGGAACCCTACGAGCAGTACTTC. It encodes CASRGLAREPYEQYF.

CDR3 DNA sequence: TGTGCCGCTACCAGGGACATGAACACTGAAGCTTTCTTT. It yields the protein CAATRDMNTEAFF. The rearrangement uses TRBV18 and TRBJ1-1; possible D gene TRBD1, 6 bases. V gave up 11 bases and J gave up 0 bases, with 13 bases separating them. The CDR3 sequence is 13 residues long. Germline CDR1 is KGHSH and CDR2 is LQKENI.

This clone has only one observation. The CDR3 coding sequence is TGTGCCAGCAGCTATACTAGCAGTAGCACAGATACGCAGTATTTT. Translation: CASSYTSSSTDTQYF. This chain joins TRBV11-2 and TRBJ2-3, with D possibly being TRBD2 (6 bases). The germline gives CDR1 SGHAT, CDR2 FQNNGV. The CDR3 consists of 15 residues. The ends were cut back, 4 bases at V and 0 bases at J, with 11 bases in the middle.